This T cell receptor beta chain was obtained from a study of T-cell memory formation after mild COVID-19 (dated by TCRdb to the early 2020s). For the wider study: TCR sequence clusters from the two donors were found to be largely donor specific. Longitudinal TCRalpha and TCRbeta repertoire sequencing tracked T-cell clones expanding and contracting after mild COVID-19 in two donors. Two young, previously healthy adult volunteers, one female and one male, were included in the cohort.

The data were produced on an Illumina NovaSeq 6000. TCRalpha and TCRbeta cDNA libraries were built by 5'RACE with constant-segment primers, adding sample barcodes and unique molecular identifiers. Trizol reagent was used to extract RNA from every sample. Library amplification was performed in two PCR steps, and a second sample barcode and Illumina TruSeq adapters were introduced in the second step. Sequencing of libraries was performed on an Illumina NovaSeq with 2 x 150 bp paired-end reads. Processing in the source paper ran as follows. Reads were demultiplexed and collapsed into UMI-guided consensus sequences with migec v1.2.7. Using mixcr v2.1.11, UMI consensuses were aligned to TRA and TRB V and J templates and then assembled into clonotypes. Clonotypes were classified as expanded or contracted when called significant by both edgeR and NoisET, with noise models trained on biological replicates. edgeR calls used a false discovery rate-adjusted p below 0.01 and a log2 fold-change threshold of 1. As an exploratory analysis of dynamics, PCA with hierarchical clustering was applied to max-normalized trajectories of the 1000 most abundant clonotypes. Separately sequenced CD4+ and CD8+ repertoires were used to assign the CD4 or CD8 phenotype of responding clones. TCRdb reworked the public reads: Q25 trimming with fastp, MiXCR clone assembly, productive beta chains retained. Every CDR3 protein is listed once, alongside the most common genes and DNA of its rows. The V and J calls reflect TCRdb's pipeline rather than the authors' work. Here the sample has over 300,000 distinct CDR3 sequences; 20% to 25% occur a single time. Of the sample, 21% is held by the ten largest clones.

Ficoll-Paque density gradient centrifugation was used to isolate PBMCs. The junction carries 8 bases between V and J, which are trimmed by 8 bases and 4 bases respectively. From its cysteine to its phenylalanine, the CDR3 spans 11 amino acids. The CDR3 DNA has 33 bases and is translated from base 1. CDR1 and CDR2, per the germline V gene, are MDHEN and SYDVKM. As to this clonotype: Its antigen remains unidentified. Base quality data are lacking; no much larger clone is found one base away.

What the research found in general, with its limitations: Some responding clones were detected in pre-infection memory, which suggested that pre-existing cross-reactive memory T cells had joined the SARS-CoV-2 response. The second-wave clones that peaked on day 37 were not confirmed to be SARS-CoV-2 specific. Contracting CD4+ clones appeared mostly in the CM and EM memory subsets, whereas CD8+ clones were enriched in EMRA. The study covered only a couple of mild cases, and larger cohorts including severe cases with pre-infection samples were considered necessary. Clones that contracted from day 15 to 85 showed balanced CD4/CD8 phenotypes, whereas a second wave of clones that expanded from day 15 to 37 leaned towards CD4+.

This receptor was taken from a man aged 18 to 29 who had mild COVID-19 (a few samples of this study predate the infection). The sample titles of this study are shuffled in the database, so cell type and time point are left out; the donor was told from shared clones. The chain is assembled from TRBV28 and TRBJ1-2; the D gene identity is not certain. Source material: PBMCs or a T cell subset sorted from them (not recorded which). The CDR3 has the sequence CASREAYGYTF. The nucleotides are TGTGCCAGCCGGGAGGCCTATGGCTACACCTTC.